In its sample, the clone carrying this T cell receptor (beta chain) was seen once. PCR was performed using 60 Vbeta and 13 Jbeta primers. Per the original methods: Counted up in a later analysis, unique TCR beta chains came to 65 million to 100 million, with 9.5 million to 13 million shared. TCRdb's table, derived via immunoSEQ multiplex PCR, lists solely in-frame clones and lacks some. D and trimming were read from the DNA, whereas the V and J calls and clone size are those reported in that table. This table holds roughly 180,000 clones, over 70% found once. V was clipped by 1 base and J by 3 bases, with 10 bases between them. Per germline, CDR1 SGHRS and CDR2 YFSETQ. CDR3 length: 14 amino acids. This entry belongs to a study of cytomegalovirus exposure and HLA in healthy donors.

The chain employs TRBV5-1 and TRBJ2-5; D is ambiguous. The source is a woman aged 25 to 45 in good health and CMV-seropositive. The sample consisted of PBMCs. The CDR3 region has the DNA TGCGCCAGCAGCTTGACGGTTTCCAAAGAGACCCAGTACTTC. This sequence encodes CASSLTVSKETQYF.